Sequencing of this TCR beta chain was carried out in a study of T cell responses to AZD1222 COVID-19 vaccine. Profiling relied on immunoSEQ multiplex PCR, and the TCRdb table lists in-frame clones only, not all of them. The sample lists around 99,000 clones, 70% to 90% occurring once. The study, taken as a whole, reports: The study identified only 6 or 7 AZD1222 recipients as seropositive at baseline. Among the donors, most were white British and more were female, and clonal diversity was possibly underestimated. Vaccine-associated CD4 TCRs spanned spike, dominant at 160-218 and 743-854. Repertoires in all cases were sampled only once the peak T cell response had passed.

In the case of this clone: Its antigen remains unknown.

The TCR was taken from an adult in good health. Sequenced material: peripheral blood, taken on day 0 of MenACWY control vaccination.

The CDR3 sequence is CASSPTATNEQFF. As DNA, the CDR3 is TGTGCCAGCTCACCCACGGCCACAAATGAGCAGTTCTTC. J is TRBJ2-1 and V is TRBV18; D is uncertain. The V end was cut by 3 bases, the J end by 7 bases, with 10 bases between. This CDR3 spans 13 amino acids. CDR1 KGHSH and CDR2 LQKENI come from the germline V gene.